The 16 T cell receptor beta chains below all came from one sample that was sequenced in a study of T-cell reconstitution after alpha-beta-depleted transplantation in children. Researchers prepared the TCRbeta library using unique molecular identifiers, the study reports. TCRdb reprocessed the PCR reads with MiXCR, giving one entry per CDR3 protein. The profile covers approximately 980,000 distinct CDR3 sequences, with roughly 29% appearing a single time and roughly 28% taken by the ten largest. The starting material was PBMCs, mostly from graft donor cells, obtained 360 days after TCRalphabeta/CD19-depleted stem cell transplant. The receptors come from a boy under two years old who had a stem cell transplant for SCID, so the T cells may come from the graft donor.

DNA of the CDR3: TGCGCCAGCAGCCAGTACAGGGGGTTGAACACTGAAGCTTTCTTT. Protein sequence: CASSQYRGLNTEAFF. The chain is built from TRBV4-1 and TRBJ1-1, with TRBD1 matching 8 bases. The CDR3 covers 15 residues. Looked up from germline, CDR1 is MGHRA and CDR2 is YSYEKL. V shed 3 bases, J shed 0 bases, and the junction held 3 bases outside the gene matches.

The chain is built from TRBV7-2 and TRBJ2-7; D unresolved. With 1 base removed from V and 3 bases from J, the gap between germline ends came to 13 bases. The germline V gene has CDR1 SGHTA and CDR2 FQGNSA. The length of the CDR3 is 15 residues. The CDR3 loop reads CASSLVGHADYEQYF. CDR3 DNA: TGTGCCAGCAGCTTAGTTGGGCACGCGGACTACGAGCAGTACTTC. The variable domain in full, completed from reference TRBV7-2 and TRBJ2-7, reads GAGVSQSPSNKVTEKGKDVELRCDPISGHTALYWYRQSLGQGLEFLIYFQGNSAPDKSGLPSDRFSAERTGGSVSTLTIQRTQQEDSAVYLCASSLVGHADYEQYFGPGTRLTVT.

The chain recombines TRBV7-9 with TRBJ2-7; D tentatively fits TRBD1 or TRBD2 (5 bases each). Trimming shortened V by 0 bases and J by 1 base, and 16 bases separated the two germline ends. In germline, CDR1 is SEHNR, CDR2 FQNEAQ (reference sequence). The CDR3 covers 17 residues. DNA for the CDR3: TGTGCCAGCAGCTTAGCCGTGCCCCGGGACGGATCCTACGAGCAGTACTTC. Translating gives CASSLAVPRDGSYEQYF.

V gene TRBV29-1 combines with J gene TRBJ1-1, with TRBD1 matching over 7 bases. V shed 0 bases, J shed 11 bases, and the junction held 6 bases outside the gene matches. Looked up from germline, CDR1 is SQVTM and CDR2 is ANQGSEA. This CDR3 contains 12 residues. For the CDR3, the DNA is TGCAGCGTTGAAGAGGCCGGGACAGACGCTTTCTTT. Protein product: CSVEEAGTDAFF.

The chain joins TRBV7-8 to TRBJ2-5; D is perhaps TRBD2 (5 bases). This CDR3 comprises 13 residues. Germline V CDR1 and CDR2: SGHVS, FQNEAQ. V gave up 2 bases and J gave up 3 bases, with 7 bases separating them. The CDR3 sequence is CASSLMGEETQYF. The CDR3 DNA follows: TGTGCCAGCAGCTTAATGGGAGAAGAGACCCAGTACTTC.

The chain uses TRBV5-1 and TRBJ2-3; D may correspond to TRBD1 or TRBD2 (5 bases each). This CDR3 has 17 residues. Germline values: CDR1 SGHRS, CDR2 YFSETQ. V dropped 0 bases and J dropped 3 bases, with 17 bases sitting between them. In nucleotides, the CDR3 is TGCGCCAGCAGCTTGGGTCGGCGTCGGGGCGGGACAGATACGCAGTATTTT. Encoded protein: CASSLGRRRGGTDTQYF. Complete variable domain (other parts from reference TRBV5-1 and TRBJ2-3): KAGVTQTPRYLIKTRGQQVTLSCSPISGHRSVSWYQQTPGQGLQFLFEYFSETQRNKGNFPGRFSGRQFSNSRSEMNVSTLELGDSALYLCASSLGRRRGGTDTQYFGPGTRLTVL.

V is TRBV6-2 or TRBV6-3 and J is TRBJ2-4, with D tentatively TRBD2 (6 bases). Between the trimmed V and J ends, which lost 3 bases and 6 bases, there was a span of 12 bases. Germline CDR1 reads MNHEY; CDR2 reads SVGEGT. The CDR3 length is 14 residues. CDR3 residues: CASSYGTPRNIQYF. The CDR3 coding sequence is TGTGCCAGCAGTTATGGGACTCCAAGAAACATTCAGTACTTC.

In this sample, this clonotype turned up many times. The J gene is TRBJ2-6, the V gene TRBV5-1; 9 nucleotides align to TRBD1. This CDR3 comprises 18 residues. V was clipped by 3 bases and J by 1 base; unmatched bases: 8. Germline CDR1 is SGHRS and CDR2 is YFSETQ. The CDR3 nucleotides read TGCGCCAGCAGCTCCCTACAGGGGGCGAGGTCTGGGGCCAACGTCCTGACTTTC. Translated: CASSSLQGARSGANVLTF.

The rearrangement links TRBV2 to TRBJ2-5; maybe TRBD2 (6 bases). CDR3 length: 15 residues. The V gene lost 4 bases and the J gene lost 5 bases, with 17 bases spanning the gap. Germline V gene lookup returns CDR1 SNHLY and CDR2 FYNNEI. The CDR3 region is CASSAAGLNSETQYF. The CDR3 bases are TGTGCCAGCAGTGCGGCCGGACTAAACTCGGAGACCCAGTACTTC.

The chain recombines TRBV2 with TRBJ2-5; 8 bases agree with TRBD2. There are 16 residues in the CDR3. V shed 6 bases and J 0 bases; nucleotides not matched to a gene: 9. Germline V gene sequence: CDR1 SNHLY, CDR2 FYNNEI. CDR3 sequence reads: CASRGSGGAYQETQYF. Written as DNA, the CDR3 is TGTGCCAGCAGGGGCAGCGGGGGAGCGTACCAAGAGACCCAGTACTTC.

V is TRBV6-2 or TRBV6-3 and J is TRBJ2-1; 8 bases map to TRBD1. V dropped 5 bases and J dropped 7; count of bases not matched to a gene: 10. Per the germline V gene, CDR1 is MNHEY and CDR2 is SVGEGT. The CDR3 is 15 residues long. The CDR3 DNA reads TGTGCCAGCAGTAATAGACAGGGGATAAGGAATGAGCAGTTCTTC. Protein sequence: CASSNRQGIRNEQFF.

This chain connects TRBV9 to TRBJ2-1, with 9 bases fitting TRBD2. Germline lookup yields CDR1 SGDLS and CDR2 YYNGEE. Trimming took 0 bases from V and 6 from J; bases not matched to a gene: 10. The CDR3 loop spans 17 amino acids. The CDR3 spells CASSVGGGAYKTNEQFF. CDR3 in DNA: TGTGCCAGCAGCGTAGGCGGGGGGGCCTACAAAACCAATGAGCAGTTCTTC.

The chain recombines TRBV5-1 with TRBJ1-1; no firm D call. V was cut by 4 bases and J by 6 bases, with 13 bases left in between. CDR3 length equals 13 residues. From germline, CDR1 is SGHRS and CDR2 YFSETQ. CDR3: CASSPRDTAEAFF. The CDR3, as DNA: TGCGCCAGCAGCCCTAGAGACACCGCTGAAGCTTTCTTT.

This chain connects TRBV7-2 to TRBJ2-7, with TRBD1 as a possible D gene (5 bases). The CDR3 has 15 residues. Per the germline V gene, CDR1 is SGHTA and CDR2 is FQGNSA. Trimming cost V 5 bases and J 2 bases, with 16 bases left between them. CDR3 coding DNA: TGTGCCAGCAGCAGGACATCACAGAAGGCCTACGAGCAGTACTTC. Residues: CASSRTSQKAYEQYF.

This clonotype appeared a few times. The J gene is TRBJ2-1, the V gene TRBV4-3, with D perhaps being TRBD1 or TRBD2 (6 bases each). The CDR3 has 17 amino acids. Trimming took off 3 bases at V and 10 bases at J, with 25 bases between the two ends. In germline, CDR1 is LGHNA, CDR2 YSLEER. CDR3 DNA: TGCGCCAGCAGCCATGCGAATGGGGACTTGGGGGGCAGGGAGCAGTTCTTC. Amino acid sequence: CASSHANGDLGGREQFF.

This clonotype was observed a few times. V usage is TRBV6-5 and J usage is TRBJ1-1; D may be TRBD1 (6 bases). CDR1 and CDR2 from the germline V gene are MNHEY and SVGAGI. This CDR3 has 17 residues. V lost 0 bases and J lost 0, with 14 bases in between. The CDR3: CASSYSQGRLMNTEAFF. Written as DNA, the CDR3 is TGTGCCAGCAGTTACTCGCAGGGGAGGCTGATGAACACTGAAGCTTTCTTT.